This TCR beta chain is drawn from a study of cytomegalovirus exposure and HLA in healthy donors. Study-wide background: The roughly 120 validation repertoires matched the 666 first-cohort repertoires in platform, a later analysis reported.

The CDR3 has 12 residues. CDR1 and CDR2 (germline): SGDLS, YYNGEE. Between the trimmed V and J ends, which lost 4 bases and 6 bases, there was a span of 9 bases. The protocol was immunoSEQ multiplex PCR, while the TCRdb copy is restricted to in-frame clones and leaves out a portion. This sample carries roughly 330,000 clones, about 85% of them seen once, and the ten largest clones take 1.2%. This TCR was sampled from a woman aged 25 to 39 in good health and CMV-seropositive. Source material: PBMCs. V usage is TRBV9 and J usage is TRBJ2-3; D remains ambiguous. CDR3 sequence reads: CASSPNSDTQYF. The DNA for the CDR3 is TGTGCCAGCAGCCCCAACAGTGATACGCAGTATTTT.